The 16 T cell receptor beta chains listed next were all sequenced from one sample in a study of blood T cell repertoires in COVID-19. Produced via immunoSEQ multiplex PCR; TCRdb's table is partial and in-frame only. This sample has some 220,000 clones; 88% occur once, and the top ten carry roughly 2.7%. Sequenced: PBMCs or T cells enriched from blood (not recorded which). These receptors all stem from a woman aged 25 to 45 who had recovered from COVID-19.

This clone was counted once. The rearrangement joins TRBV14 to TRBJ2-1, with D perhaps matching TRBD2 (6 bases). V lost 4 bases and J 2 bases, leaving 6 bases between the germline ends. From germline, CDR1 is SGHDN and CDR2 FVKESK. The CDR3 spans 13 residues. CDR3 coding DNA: TGTGCCAGCAGCCGGGGGGCCTACAATGAGCAGTTCTTC. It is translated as CASSRGAYNEQFF.

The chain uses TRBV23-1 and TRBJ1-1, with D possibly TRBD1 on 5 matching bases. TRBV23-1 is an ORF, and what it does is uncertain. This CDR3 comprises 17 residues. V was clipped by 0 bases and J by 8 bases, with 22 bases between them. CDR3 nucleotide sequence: TGCGCCAGCAGTCAATCGGCGTCAGAGGGGCGGGAAGGGGAAGCTTTCTTT. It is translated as CASSQSASEGREGEAFF.

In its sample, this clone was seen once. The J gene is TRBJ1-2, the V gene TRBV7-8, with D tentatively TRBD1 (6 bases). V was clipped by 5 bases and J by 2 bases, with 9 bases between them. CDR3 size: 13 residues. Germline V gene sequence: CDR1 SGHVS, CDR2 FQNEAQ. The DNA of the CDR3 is TGTGCCAGCAGCAGAACAGGGAACTATGGCTACACCTTC. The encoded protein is CASSRTGNYGYTF.

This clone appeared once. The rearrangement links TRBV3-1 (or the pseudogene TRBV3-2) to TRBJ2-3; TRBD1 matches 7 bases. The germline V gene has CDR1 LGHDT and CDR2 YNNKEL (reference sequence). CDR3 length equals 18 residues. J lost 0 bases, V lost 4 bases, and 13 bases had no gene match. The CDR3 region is CASSPRIQGFSSTDTQYF. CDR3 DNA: TGTGCCAGCAGCCCTAGAATACAGGGGTTTTCTAGCACAGATACGCAGTATTTT.

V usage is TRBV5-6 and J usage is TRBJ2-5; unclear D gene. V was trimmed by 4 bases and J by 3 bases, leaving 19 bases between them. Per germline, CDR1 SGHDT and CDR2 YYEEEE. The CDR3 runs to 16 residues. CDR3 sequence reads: CASSPSLSSGKETQYF. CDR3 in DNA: TGTGCCAGCAGCCCGTCCCTGAGCTCAGGAAAAGAGACCCAGTACTTC.

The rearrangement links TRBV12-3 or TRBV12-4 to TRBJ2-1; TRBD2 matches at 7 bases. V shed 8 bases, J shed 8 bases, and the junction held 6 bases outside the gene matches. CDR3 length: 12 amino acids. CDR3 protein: CASSPSGYEQFF. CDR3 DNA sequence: TGTGCCAGCTCTCCTAGCGGTTATGAGCAGTTCTTC.

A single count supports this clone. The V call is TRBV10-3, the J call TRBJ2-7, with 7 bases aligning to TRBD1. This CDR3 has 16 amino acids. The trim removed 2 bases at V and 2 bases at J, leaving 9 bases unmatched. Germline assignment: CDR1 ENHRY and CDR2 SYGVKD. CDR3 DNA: TGTGCCATCAGTGAGCATTGGGACAGTACAACCTACGAGCAGTACTTC. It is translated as CAISEHWDSTTYEQYF.

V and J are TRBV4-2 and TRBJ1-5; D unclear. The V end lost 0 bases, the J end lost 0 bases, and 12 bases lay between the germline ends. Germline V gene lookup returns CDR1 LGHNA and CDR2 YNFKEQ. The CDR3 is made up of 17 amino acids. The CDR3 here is CASSQDLTGDSNQPQHF. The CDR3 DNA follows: TGTGCCAGCAGCCAAGATTTGACGGGAGATAGCAATCAGCCCCAGCATTTT.

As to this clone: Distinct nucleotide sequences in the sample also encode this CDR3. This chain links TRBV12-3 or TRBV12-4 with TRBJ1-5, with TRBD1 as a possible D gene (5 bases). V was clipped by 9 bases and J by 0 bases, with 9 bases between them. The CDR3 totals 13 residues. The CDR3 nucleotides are TGTGCCAGTTCCAGGGATAGCAATCAGCCCCAGCATTTT. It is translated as CASSRDSNQPQHF.

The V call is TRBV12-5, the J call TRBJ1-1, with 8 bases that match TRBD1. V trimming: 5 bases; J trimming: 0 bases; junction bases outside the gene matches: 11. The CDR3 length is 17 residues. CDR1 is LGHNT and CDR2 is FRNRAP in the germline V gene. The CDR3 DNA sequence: TGTGCTAGTGGTATCCGGACAGGGCGGGGGTTGAACACTGAAGCTTTCTTT. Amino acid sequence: CASGIRTGRGLNTEAFF.

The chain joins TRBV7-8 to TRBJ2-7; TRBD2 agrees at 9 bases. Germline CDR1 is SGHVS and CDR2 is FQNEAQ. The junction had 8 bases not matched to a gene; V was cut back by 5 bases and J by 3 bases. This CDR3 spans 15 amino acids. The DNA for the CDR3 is TGTGCCAGCAGCCGAGTAGCGGGGGAGGACTACGAGCAGTACTTC. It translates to CASSRVAGEDYEQYF.

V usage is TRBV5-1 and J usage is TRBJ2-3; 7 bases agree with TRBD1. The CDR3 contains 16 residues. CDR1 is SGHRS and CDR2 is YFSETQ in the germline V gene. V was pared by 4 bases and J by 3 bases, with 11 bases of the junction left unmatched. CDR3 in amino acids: CASSILGTVGTDTQYF. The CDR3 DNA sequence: TGCGCCAGCAGCATTCTCGGGACAGTCGGAACAGATACGCAGTATTTT.

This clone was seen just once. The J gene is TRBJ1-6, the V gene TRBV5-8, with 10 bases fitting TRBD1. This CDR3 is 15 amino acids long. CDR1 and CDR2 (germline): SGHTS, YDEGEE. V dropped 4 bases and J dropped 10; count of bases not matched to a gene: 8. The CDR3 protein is CASSIRDRGDSPLHF. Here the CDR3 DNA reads TGTGCCAGCAGCATTAGGGACAGGGGAGACTCACCCCTCCACTTT. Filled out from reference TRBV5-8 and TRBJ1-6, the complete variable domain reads EAGVTQSPTHLIKTRGQQATLRCSPISGHTSVYWYQQALGLGLQFLLWYDEGEERNRGNFPPRFSGRQFPNYSSELNVNALELEDSALYLCASSIRDRGDSPLHFGNGTRLTVT.

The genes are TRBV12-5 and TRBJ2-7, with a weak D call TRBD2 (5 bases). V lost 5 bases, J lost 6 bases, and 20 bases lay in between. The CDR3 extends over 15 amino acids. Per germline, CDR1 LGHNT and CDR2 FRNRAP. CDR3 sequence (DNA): TGTGCTAGTGGTCCGCGGGCCGATCGGATGAGCGAGCAGTACTTC. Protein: CASGPRADRMSEQYF.

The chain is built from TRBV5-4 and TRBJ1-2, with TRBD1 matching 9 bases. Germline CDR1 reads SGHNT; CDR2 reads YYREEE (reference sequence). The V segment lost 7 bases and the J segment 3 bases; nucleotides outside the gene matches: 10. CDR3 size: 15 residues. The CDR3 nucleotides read TGTGCCAGCCAGGACAGGGGTGGTGGTGACTATGGCTACACCTTC. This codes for CASQDRGGGDYGYTF.

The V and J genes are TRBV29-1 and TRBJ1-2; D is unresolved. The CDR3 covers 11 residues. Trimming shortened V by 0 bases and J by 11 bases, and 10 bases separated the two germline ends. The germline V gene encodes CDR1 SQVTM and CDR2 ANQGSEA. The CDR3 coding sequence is TGCAGCGTTGAAGACCTAGCCTTATACACCTTC. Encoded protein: CSVEDLALYTF.